These 5 T cell receptor beta chains share one sample of origin, sequenced in a study of blood T cell repertoires in COVID-19. Profiled with immunoSEQ multiplex PCR; TCRdb holds only in-frame clones, not every one. The repertoire holds over 250,000 clones, with 88% as singletons. Sequences were obtained from PBMCs or T cells enriched from blood (not recorded which). These receptor sequences come from a woman in her sixties in a cohort exposed to, infected with or recovered from COVID-19 (not recorded which).

The rearrangement links TRBV28 to TRBJ1-5; no firm D call. Germline V gene lookup returns CDR1 MDHEN and CDR2 SYDVKM. Trimming removed 6 bases at V and 1 base at J, with 4 bases between. The CDR3 totals 12 residues. The CDR3 DNA follows: TGTGCCAGCAGCAGAAGCAATCAGCCCCAGCATTTT. Protein sequence: CASSRSNQPQHF.

V usage is TRBV1 and J usage is TRBJ2-7; TRBD2, the D gene given by the table, was not confirmed from the DNA. TRBV1 represents a pseudogene. The CDR3 extends over 15 amino acids. CDR3 amino acids: CTSSQGTSGYYEQYF. The CDR3 bases are TGCACCAGCAGCCAAGGGACTAGCGGGTACTACGAGCAGTACTTC.

The chain recombines TRBV28 with TRBJ1-2; maybe TRBD1 (6 bases). Trimming shortened V by 9 bases and J by 0 bases, and 17 bases separated the two germline ends. CDR3 size: 15 residues. The germline V gene encodes CDR1 MDHEN and CDR2 SYDVKM. The CDR3 is CASSSPGAANYGYTF. The CDR3 DNA sequence: TGTGCCAGTTCCTCCCCAGGGGCAGCTAACTATGGCTACACCTTC.

This clone was seen a handful of times. V usage is TRBV6-5 and J usage is TRBJ2-5; 8 positions agree with TRBD2. The CDR3 consists of 12 residues. V lost 8 bases, J lost 5 bases, and 4 bases stayed unmatched. Germline CDR1 is MNHEY and CDR2 is SVGAGI. CDR3 protein: CASGGLGETQYF. The CDR3 DNA reads as TGTGCCAGCGGGGGACTAGGGGAGACCCAGTACTTC.

This clone was counted once. The chain combines TRBV29-1 with TRBJ1-1; D may be TRBD1 (6 bases). Trimming shortened V by 6 bases and J by 0 bases, and 17 bases separated the two germline ends. CDR1 SQVTM and CDR2 ANQGSEA come from the germline V gene. This CDR3 has 15 amino acids. CDR3 region: CSVAYRARLNTEAFF. Here the CDR3 DNA reads TGCAGCGTGGCTTACAGGGCTCGGTTGAACACTGAAGCTTTCTTT.